One and the same sample provided the 28 T cell receptor beta chains below, sequenced in a study of T-cell memory formation after mild COVID-19. One entry per CDR3 protein, called by TCRdb with MiXCR from the 5' RACE reads. The data show approximately 190,000 distinct CDR3 sequences, approximately 20% seen once. Material for sequencing was PBMCs or a T cell subset sorted from them (not recorded which). The receptors come from an adult woman who had mild COVID-19 (a few samples of this study predate the infection). Cell type and time point are not known.

This clonotype was seen a few times. V gene TRBV24-1 combines with J gene TRBJ1-1; TRBD1 aligns across 7 bases. V gave up 4 bases and J gave up 1 base; unmatched junction bases: 5. This CDR3 region has 15 residues. Germline CDR1 and CDR2: KGHDR and SFDVKD. CDR3 in DNA: TGTGCCACCAGTGAATCTGGGACAGAGAACACTGAAGCTTTCTTT. Translated, it gives CATSESGTENTEAFF.

In its sample, this clonotype was seen a few times. Here the CDR3 DNA reads TGTGCCAGCAGCCAAACCGACAGAAGGGATCAGCCCCAGCATTTT. Translated, it gives CASSQTDRRDQPQHF. The genes are TRBV4-2 and TRBJ1-5, with a weak D call TRBD1 (5 bases). CDR3 length equals 15 residues. Trimming pared 2 bases from V and 5 bases from J, leaving 13 bases between. Germline V CDR1 and CDR2: LGHNA, YNFKEQ.

The rearrangement uses TRBV6-6 and TRBJ1-2; D call uncertain. Between the trimmed V and J ends, which lost 6 bases and 1 base, there was a span of 9 bases. The V gene's germline CDR1 is MNHNY and CDR2 SVGAGI (reference sequence). The CDR3 sequence is 13 residues long. The CDR3 DNA sequence: TGTGCCAGCAGCTTCGGGAGTAACTATGGCTACACCTTC. It is translated as CASSFGSNYGYTF.

This clonotype turned up a few times. The gene calls are TRBV6-1 and TRBJ1-1, with 11 bases fitting TRBD1. The V segment lost 4 bases and the J segment 10 bases; nucleotides outside the gene matches: 5. There are 13 residues in the CDR3. The germline gives CDR1 MNHNS, CDR2 SASEGT. Here the CDR3 reads CASSVGTGGAAFF. The DNA for the CDR3 is TGTGCCAGCAGTGTCGGGACAGGGGGAGCAGCTTTCTTT.

This clonotype was detected only a few times. The chain uses TRBV20-1 and TRBJ1-2; D is uncertain. This CDR3 is 15 amino acids long. The V gene's germline CDR1 is DFQATT and CDR2 SNEGSKA (reference sequence). V was cut by 3 bases and J by 2 bases, with 16 bases left in between. The CDR3: CSASLGRVGNYGYTF. CDR3 bases: TGCAGTGCTAGCCTAGGACGGGTAGGAAACTATGGCTACACCTTC.

The sample holds a few counts of this clonotype. In nucleotides, the CDR3 is TGTGCCAGCAGTGACTCACCCCGAAGGTGGCGGGACGAGCAGTACTTC. Amino acids: CASSDSPRRWRDEQYF. The gene calls are TRBV6-4 and TRBJ2-7; possibly TRBD2 for D (5 bases). The CDR3 runs 16 residues. Deletions cut 0 bases from V and 5 bases from J, with 17 bases between. Germline CDR1 and CDR2: MRHNA and SNTAGT.

This clonotype was seen only a few times. The chain recombines TRBV5-5 with TRBJ1-2; D is unclear. CDR3 length equals 16 residues. Trimming pared 0 bases from V and 6 bases from J, leaving 18 bases between. Per germline, CDR1 SGHKS and CDR2 YYEKEE (reference sequence). CDR3 sequence (DNA): TGTGCCAGCAGCTTGGTAGGGCAGCAGCAGACTGATGGCTACACCTTC. It encodes CASSLVGQQQTDGYTF.

This sequence joins TRBV9 and TRBJ2-3; no clear D. V lost 3 bases to trimming and J lost 6 bases, with 11 bases between them. Per the germline V gene, CDR1 is SGDLS and CDR2 is YYNGEE. This CDR3 region has 13 residues. The CDR3 here is CASSAGLGDTQYF. CDR3 nucleotide sequence: TGTGCCAGCAGCGCTGGCCTCGGGGATACGCAGTATTTT.

The rearrangement joins TRBV5-4 to TRBJ2-5; TRBD2 aligns across 7 bases. The CDR3 covers 14 residues. Germline values: CDR1 SGHNT, CDR2 YYREEE (reference sequence). V lost 1 base and J lost 5; bases outside the gene matches: 5. This chain's CDR3 is CASSLRGGSETQYF. The CDR3 bases are TGTGCCAGCAGCTTGCGCGGCGGGAGTGAGACCCAGTACTTC.

This sequence joins TRBV11-2 and TRBJ2-1, with a weak D call TRBD2 (5 bases). CDR1 SGHAT and CDR2 FQNNGV come from the germline V gene. This CDR3 has 16 amino acids. Between the trimmed V and J ends, which lost 1 base and 0 bases, there was a span of 10 bases. CDR3 protein: CASSLGRLASYNEQFF. In DNA, the CDR3 is TGTGCCAGCAGCTTAGGTAGGCTAGCCTCCTACAATGAGCAGTTCTTC.

The sample holds a few counts of this clonotype. The genes are TRBV18 and TRBJ2-7, with 8 bases fitting TRBD2. V lost 3 bases, J lost 6 bases, and 4 bases stayed unmatched. The CDR3 contains 13 residues. The germline gives CDR1 KGHSH, CDR2 LQKENI. The CDR3 region has the DNA TGTGCCAGCTCACCCCACGGGGGGGGCGAGCAGTACTTC. This codes for CASSPHGGGEQYF.

CDR3 sequence reads: CSVMRGQSGEQYF. The CDR3 region has the DNA TGCAGCGTAATGAGGGGACAGTCGGGCGAGCAGTACTTC. The gene calls are TRBV29-1 and TRBJ2-7; 7 nucleotides line up with TRBD1. From germline, CDR1 is SQVTM and CDR2 ANQGSEA. V shed 6 bases and J 6 bases; nucleotides not matched to a gene: 11. This CDR3 contains 13 residues.

The chain joins TRBV3-1 to TRBJ1-6, with 8 bases that match TRBD1. The V gene end was trimmed by 0 bases and the J gene end by 10 bases; junction bases not matched to a gene: 5. Germline V gene sequence: CDR1 LGHDT, CDR2 YNNKEL (reference sequence). The CDR3 sequence is 15 residues long. As DNA, the CDR3 is TGTGCCAGCAGCCAAGAGTCAGGGGGCTCATCACCCCTCCACTTT. It encodes CASSQESGGSSPLHF.

This rearrangement joins TRBV15 to TRBJ1-6, with D tentatively TRBD1 (6 bases). This CDR3 is 15 amino acids long. The germline V and J ends were trimmed by 1 base and 10 bases, with 14 bases remaining between them. Germline CDR1 is LNHNV and CDR2 is YYDKDF (reference sequence). In DNA form, the CDR3 reads TGTGCCACCAGCAGAGTATCGGTAGGGGGGTCACCCCTCCACTTT. Translation: CATSRVSVGGSPLHF.

The rearrangement uses TRBV6-6 and TRBJ2-5; D tentatively fits TRBD1 or TRBD2 (5 bases each). Trimming pared 2 bases from V and 2 bases from J, leaving 9 bases between. Germline CDR1 and CDR2: MNHNY and SVGAGI (reference sequence). The CDR3 totals 14 residues. CDR3 in amino acids: CASSYRDPQETQYF. For the CDR3, the DNA is TGTGCCAGCAGTTACAGGGACCCACAAGAGACCCAGTACTTC.

The sample holds many counts of this clonotype. This chain links TRBV14 with TRBJ1-1; D ambiguous. The CDR3 runs to 12 residues. Germline V gives CDR1 SGHDN, CDR2 FVKESK. Trimming pared 5 bases from V and 5 bases from J, leaving 9 bases between. CDR3 sequence (DNA): TGTGCCAGCAGCTTAGTGGGAACTGAAGCTTTCTTT. Its protein is CASSLVGTEAFF.

V and J are TRBV29-1 and TRBJ2-1; D might be TRBD1 (5 bases). The ends were cut back, 5 bases at V and 2 bases at J, with 16 bases in the middle. Germline assignment: CDR1 SQVTM and CDR2 ANQGSEA. The CDR3 totals 15 residues. The CDR3 DNA follows: TGCAGCGTTCCTACAGACAGAATAGCCTACAATGAGCAGTTCTTC. As protein: CSVPTDRIAYNEQFF.

The chain recombines TRBV9 with TRBJ2-1; D possibly matches TRBD1 or TRBD2 (8 bases each). Per germline, CDR1 SGDLS and CDR2 YYNGEE. This CDR3 spans 17 amino acids. The V end lost 0 bases, the J end lost 6 bases, and 19 bases lay between the germline ends. The CDR3 DNA is TGTGCCAGCAGCGTAGAAGCAGGGGGCGGGAGGAGCAATGAGCAGTTCTTC. Amino acid sequence: CASSVEAGGGRSNEQFF.

The V and J genes are TRBV7-2 and TRBJ2-7; the D gene could be TRBD1 or TRBD2 (5 bases each). With 6 bases removed from V and 2 bases from J, the gap between germline ends came to 14 bases. CDR3 length equals 14 residues. CDR1 SGHTA and CDR2 FQGNSA come from the germline V gene. CDR3 in DNA: TGTGCCAGCAGGCCCGGGACGGCACCCTACGAGCAGTACTTC. The encoded protein is CASRPGTAPYEQYF.

This clonotype was seen a few times. This sequence joins TRBV9 and TRBJ2-5; tentatively, D is TRBD1 or TRBD2 (5 bases each). The V end was cut by 1 base, the J end by 2 bases, with 15 bases between. The CDR3 sequence is 16 residues long. Germline values: CDR1 SGDLS, CDR2 YYNGEE. The CDR3 reads CASSVMGVGAQETQYF. CDR3 in DNA: TGTGCCAGCAGCGTAATGGGGGTAGGGGCGCAAGAGACCCAGTACTTC.

The sample holds many counts of this clonotype. This chain joins TRBV29-1 and TRBJ2-1, with D unclear. CDR3 size: 17 residues. V gave up 4 bases and J gave up 2 bases, with 21 bases separating them. CDR1 is SQVTM, CDR2 ANQGSEA, per germline. The CDR3 here is CSVVAEYGWAPYNEQFF. DNA of the CDR3: TGCAGCGTTGTTGCGGAGTATGGGTGGGCGCCCTACAATGAGCAGTTCTTC.

This chain connects TRBV20-1 to TRBJ2-7; D gene uncertain. The CDR3 sequence is 12 residues long. From germline, CDR1 is DFQATT and CDR2 SNEGSKA (reference sequence). With 1 base removed from V and 4 bases from J, the gap between germline ends came to 8 bases. The CDR3 protein is CSARALEYEQYF. The CDR3 nucleotides are TGCAGTGCTAGAGCATTAGAATACGAGCAGTACTTC.

This clonotype has a handful of counts. The chain uses TRBV7-8 and TRBJ2-1; TRBD2 agrees at 10 bases. From germline, CDR1 is SGHVS and CDR2 FQNEAQ. The CDR3 contains 15 residues. Trimming at V came to 5 bases and at J to 4 bases, leaving 5 bases not matched to a gene. For the CDR3, the DNA is TGTGCCAGCAGCCCCCCTAGCGGGAGATACAATGAGCAGTTCTTC. It codes for CASSPPSGRYNEQFF.

This clonotype was found a few times. The rearrangement joins TRBV29-1 to TRBJ1-2, with 8 bases fitting TRBD1. This CDR3 comprises 16 residues. Germline CDR1 is SQVTM and CDR2 is ANQGSEA. J lost 4 bases, V lost 8 bases, and 18 bases had no gene match. CDR3: CSTSPRTGPISYGYTF. CDR3 sequence (DNA): TGCAGCACCTCTCCCCGGACAGGGCCCATTTCCTATGGCTACACCTTC.

The chain has TRBV4-2 and TRBJ1-1, with D maybe TRBD1 (5 bases). The V and J ends lost 5 bases and 1 base respectively, with 14 bases between them. CDR1 and CDR2 (germline): LGHNA, YNFKEQ. The CDR3 contains 15 residues. CDR3: CASSSPGRGNTEAFF. The CDR3 DNA sequence: TGTGCCAGCAGCTCGCCCGGGAGGGGGAACACTGAAGCTTTCTTT.

This clonotype was counted only a few times. The chain has TRBV2 and TRBJ2-7, with 9 bases matching TRBD1. The CDR3 length is 14 residues. J was trimmed by 1 base and V by 7 bases; bases with no gene match: 5. The germline gives CDR1 SNHLY, CDR2 FYNNEI. The CDR3 protein is CASKLGQGSYEQYF. The CDR3, as DNA: TGTGCCAGCAAGTTGGGACAGGGTTCCTACGAGCAGTACTTC.

The chain joins TRBV30 to TRBJ2-7; D unresolved. The germline V and J ends were trimmed by 0 bases and 3 bases, with 12 bases remaining between them. CDR3 length: 14 amino acids. From germline, CDR1 is GTSNPN and CDR2 SVGIG (reference sequence). The CDR3 sequence is CAWSVPLRRYEQYF. The CDR3 nucleotides are TGTGCCTGGAGTGTACCACTACGCCGCTACGAGCAGTACTTC.

The chain couples TRBV27 to TRBJ1-5, with 8 bases aligning to TRBD1. V was pared by 6 bases and J by 6 bases, with 16 bases of the junction left unmatched. The CDR3 loop spans 17 amino acids. Germline CDR1 reads MNHEY; CDR2 reads SMNVEV (reference sequence). The CDR3 region is CASRQYRGSSVGQPQHF. The CDR3 coding sequence is TGTGCCAGCAGACAATACAGGGGGTCGTCTGTGGGTCAGCCCCAGCATTTT.